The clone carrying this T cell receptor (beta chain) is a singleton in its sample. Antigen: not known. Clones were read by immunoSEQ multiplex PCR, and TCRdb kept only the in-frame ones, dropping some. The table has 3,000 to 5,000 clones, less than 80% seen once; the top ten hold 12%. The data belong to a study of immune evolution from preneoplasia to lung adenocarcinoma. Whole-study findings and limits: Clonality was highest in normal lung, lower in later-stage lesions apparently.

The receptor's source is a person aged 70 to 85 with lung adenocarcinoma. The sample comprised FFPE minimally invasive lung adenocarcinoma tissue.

Written as DNA, the CDR3 is TGTGCCAGCAGCCGCCCCCTGAACATTCAGTACTTC. Its translation: CASSRPLNIQYF. The V call is TRBV7-2, the J call TRBJ2-4; D unclear. Germline-derived CDR1 and CDR2 are SGHTA and FQGNSA. This CDR3 contains 12 residues. Deletions cut 5 bases from V and 7 bases from J, with 9 bases between.